This is a list of T cell receptor beta chains from one sample in a study of T-cell memory formation after mild COVID-19. TCRdb recomputed calls from the 5' RACE reads with MiXCR, one row per CDR3 protein. Seen here are 250,000 to 400,000 distinct CDR3 sequences, around 15% observed once, and the top ten hold around 23%. Sequences were obtained from PBMCs or a T cell subset sorted from them (not recorded which). The receptor set was obtained from a young man who had mild COVID-19 (a few samples of this study predate the infection). Cell type and time point are not known. Each CDR3 is given with its conserved first and last residue. D genes are given only for firm matches. A row's size may be missing; if present it is once, few, many or a size class.

V	length	size	D	J	CDR3	DNA
TRBV5-5	14	NA	NA	TRBJ1-6	CASSPGGAVSPLHF	TGTGCCAGCAGCCCCGGCGGGGCCGTTTCACCCCTCCACTTT
TRBV29-1	15	few	NA	TRBJ2-3	CSVVVAGASTDTQYF	TGCAGCGTTGTTGTGGCGGGGGCAAGCACAGATACGCAGTATTTT
TRBV12-3/TRBV12-4	13	few	NA	TRBJ1-2	CASSARPLFGYTF	TGTGCCAGCAGTGCCCGTCCTCTTTTTGGCTACACCTTC
TRBV28	13	few	NA	TRBJ1-2	CASRTGLRNGYTF	TGTGCCAGCAGGACGGGGTTACGTAATGGCTACACCTTC
TRBV6-6	13	NA	NA	TRBJ1-2	CASSYQENYGYTF	TGTGCCAGCAGTTACCAGGAAAACTATGGCTACACCTTC
TRBV20-1	17	NA	NA	TRBJ2-4	CSASGSWPPGAKNIQYF	TGCAGTGCTAGCGGTTCCTGGCCCCCTGGGGCCAAAAACATTCAGTACTTC
TRBV5-1	13	NA	NA	TRBJ1-1	CASSSGRVTEAFF	TGCGCCAGCAGCTCGGGGCGAGTCACTGAAGCTTTCTTT
TRBV20-1	15	few	NA	TRBJ2-7	CSARDRGTGSYEQYF	TGCAGTGCTAGAGACCGCGGGACGGGATCCTACGAGCAGTACTTC
TRBV5-4	14	NA	NA	TRBJ1-2	CASSRGTGFYGYTF	TGTGCCAGCAGCCGAGGCACAGGGTTCTATGGCTACACCTTC
TRBV24-1	16	few	NA	TRBJ2-1	CATSAHPSTGMDEQFF	TGTGCCACCAGTGCCCACCCCTCCACAGGGATGGATGAGCAGTTCTTC
TRBV5-1	15	few	NA	TRBJ2-2	CASSPQGTLSGELFF	TGCGCCAGCAGCCCACAGGGTACCCTTTCAGGGGAGCTGTTTTTT
TRBV12-3/TRBV12-4	13	NA	TRBD1	TRBJ1-1	CASHNRGRTEAFF	TGTGCCAGCCACAACAGGGGTAGGACTGAAGCTTTCTTT
TRBV29-1	14	few	TRBD2	TRBJ2-1	CSVRSGEFYNEQFF	TGCAGCGTCAGAAGCGGGGAATTCTACAATGAGCAGTTCTTC
TRBV12-3/TRBV12-4	14	many	NA	TRBJ2-5	CASRPAKRSETQYF	TGTGCCAGCAGGCCTGCCAAGAGGTCAGAGACCCAGTACTTC
TRBV4-3	19	few	TRBD1	TRBJ2-3	CASSQGPGTGALRTDTQYF	TGCGCCAGCAGCCAAGGACCCGGGACAGGGGCATTGAGGACAGATACGCAGTATTTT
TRBV27	16	many	NA	TRBJ2-5	CASSPITFSLRETQYF	TGTGCCAGCAGTCCGATCACTTTCTCGTTGAGAGAGACCCAGTACTTC
TRBV27	14	few	TRBD2	TRBJ2-1	CASSHGGGAGEQFF	TGTGCCAGCAGCCATGGCGGGGGGGCGGGTGAGCAGTTCTTC
TRBV2	15	NA	TRBD1	TRBJ1-2	CASSEWTGGRNGYTF	TGTGCCAGCAGTGAATGGACAGGGGGAAGGAATGGCTACACCTTC
TRBV12-3/TRBV12-4	17	few	NA	TRBJ2-2	CASAPDLGAPGAGELFF	TGTGCCAGCGCCCCCGACCTCGGGGCCCCGGGAGCCGGGGAGCTGTTTTTT
TRBV15	19	NA	NA	TRBJ1-2	CATSRVYSRPGGVYYGYTF	TGTGCCACCAGCAGAGTTTACAGCCGGCCCGGAGGGGTTTACTATGGCTACACCTTC
TRBV15	15	many	NA	TRBJ1-5	CATSRDRQNNQPQHF	TGTGCCACCAGCAGAGATCGGCAGAACAATCAGCCCCAGCATTTT
TRBV4-2	17	NA	NA	TRBJ2-5	CASSQDRGSERAETQYF	TGTGCCAGCAGCCAAGATCGGGGGAGCGAGAGGGCTGAGACCCAGTACTTC
TRBV7-3	15	many	TRBD2	TRBJ2-4	CASSPGGGAKNIQYF	TGTGCCAGCAGCCCCGGGGGGGGGGCCAAAAACATTCAGTACTTC
TRBV12-3/TRBV12-4	12	NA	NA	TRBJ1-6	CASSLRRTSLHF	TGTGCCAGCAGTTTACGGCGCACGTCCCTCCACTTT
TRBV24-1	16	many	NA	TRBJ2-1	CATSEEQGSPYNEQFF	TGTGCCACCAGTGAAGAACAGGGCAGCCCCTACAATGAGCAGTTCTTC
TRBV5-1	15	NA	NA	TRBJ2-1	CASSLLAARGNEQLF	TGCGCCAGCAGCTTGTTGGCAGCCCGTGGGAATGAGCAGTTATTC
TRBV20-1	14	few	TRBD1	TRBJ1-1	CSARDGAGGTEAFF	TGCAGTGCTAGAGATGGAGCAGGGGGCACTGAAGCTTTCTTT
TRBV7-2	14	few	NA	TRBJ2-3	CASSDGRAADTQYF	TGTGCCAGCAGCGACGGACGAGCCGCAGATACGCAGTATTTT
TRBV5-1	14	few	NA	TRBJ2-2	CASSPQGPAGELFF	TGCGCCAGCAGCCCACAGGGTCCGGCCGGGGAGCTGTTTTTT
TRBV7-9	13	NA	NA	TRBJ2-1	CASSLPNPNEQFF	TGTGCCAGCAGCTTGCCAAATCCCAATGAGCAGTTCTTC
TRBV7-2	15	few	NA	TRBJ2-3	CASTSGGAPTDTQYF	TGTGCCAGCACCTCCGGCGGGGCCCCTACAGATACGCAGTATTTT
TRBV10-3	14	few	NA	TRBJ1-6	CAIRDRGANSPLHF	TGTGCCATCAGAGACCGAGGGGCTAATTCACCCCTCCACTTT
TRBV21-1	14	NA	NA	TRBJ1-2	CASSKVGTGAGYTF	NA
TRBV5-1	15	many	NA	TRBJ1-2	CASSLGQGRGRGYTF	TGCGCCAGCAGCTTGGGCCAGGGACGGGGCCGTGGCTACACCTTC
TRBV5-1	14	NA	TRBD1	TRBJ1-2	CASSADRGRYGYTF	TGCGCCAGCAGCGCCGACAGGGGCCGATATGGCTACACCTTC
TRBV4-3	17	many	NA	TRBJ2-2	CASSQGIPGESWGELFF	TGCGCCAGCAGCCAAGGAATACCAGGGGAATCGTGGGGGGAGCTGTTTTTT
TRBV12-3/TRBV12-4	17	few	TRBD1	TRBJ2-6	CASSPGQGGAGANVLTF	TGTGCCAGCAGTCCAGGACAGGGGGGGGCTGGGGCCAACGTCCTGACTTTC
TRBV7-2	17	NA	TRBD1	TRBJ1-2	CASSSHSDRAVGSGYTF	TGTGCCAGCAGCTCCCACAGCGACAGGGCTGTCGGAAGTGGCTACACCTTC
TRBV12-3/TRBV12-4	12	NA	NA	TRBJ2-2	CASSLKTGELFF	TGTGCCAGCAGTTTAAAGACCGGGGAGCTGTTTTTT
TRBV4-1	16	many	NA	TRBJ1-5	CASSPTEGYSNQPQHF	TGCGCCAGCAGCCCTACGGAGGGGTATAGCAATCAGCCCCAGCATTTT
TRBV11-2	15	NA	TRBD1	TRBJ1-2	CASSRPDRGHYGYTF	TGTGCCAGCAGCCGACCGGACAGGGGACACTATGGCTACACCTTC
TRBV2	13	few	TRBD1	TRBJ2-7	CASSGQGTHEQYF	TGTGCCAGCAGCGGACAGGGCACCCACGAGCAGTACTTC
TRBV12-3/TRBV12-4	15	NA	TRBD1	TRBJ2-2	CASSSSAQGGGELFF	TGTGCCAGCAGTTCCTCCGCACAGGGGGGCGGGGAGCTGTTTTTT
TRBV7-2	13	NA	NA	TRBJ1-1	CASSLGLPTGAFF	TGTGCCAGCAGCTTAGGTCTCCCAACAGGGGCTTTCTTT
TRBV6-6	19	NA	TRBD1	TRBJ1-3	CASSYTKKAGQGSGNTIYF	TGTGCCAGCAGTTACACAAAAAAAGCAGGACAGGGTTCTGGAAACACCATATATTTT
TRBV7-2	15	NA	NA	TRBJ2-5	CASSLFAGAQETQYF	TGTGCCAGCAGCTTATTTGCGGGGGCCCAAGAGACCCAGTACTTC
TRBV5-1	16	few	TRBD1	TRBJ1-1	CASSRPGQGYITEAFF	TGCGCCAGCAGCCGGCCGGGACAGGGGTATATCACTGAAGCTTTCTTT
TRBV20-1	16	few	TRBD2	TRBJ2-1	CSARDVAGGLQFEQFF	TGCAGTGCTAGAGACGTGGCGGGGGGACTGCAATTTGAGCAGTTCTTC
TRBV4-3	19	few	TRBD2	TRBJ2-1	CASSQESQLAGTFYNEQFF	TGCGCCAGCAGCCAAGAATCCCAGCTAGCGGGGACCTTTTACAATGAGCAGTTCTTC
TRBV4-3	14	few	NA	TRBJ1-1	CASSQKQGFTEAFF	TGCGCCAGCAGCCAGAAACAGGGTTTCACTGAAGCTTTCTTT
TRBV29-1	16	few	TRBD2	TRBJ2-7	CSVEDRGGGAAYEQYF	TGCAGCGTTGAAGATCGGGGCGGGGGGGCCGCCTACGAGCAGTACTTC
TRBV7-2	14	NA	TRBD2	TRBJ2-6	CASSPSGGSWVLTF	TGTGCCAGCAGTCCTAGCGGAGGGAGCTGGGTCCTGACTTTC